The 7 T cell receptor beta chains in this list originate from one sample, sequenced in a study of blood T cells in healthy people across ages. PCR was performed a second time for about 7 to 12 cycles using a sample-barcoded 5' primer and a J-beta primer mix. TCRdb recomputed calls from the 5' RACE reads with MiXCR, one row per CDR3 protein. Altogether about 690,000 distinct CDR3 sequences are present, around 41% being singletons, with the ten largest covering 30%. The sample taken for sequencing was blood. All receptors come from a man at least 80 years old in good health.

This clonotype appeared a few times. The rearrangement joins TRBV28 to TRBJ2-5; TRBD2 might be the D (5 bases). Germline V lookup: CDR1 MDHEN, CDR2 SYDVKM. The germline V and J ends were trimmed by 7 bases and 4 bases, with 22 bases remaining between them. The CDR3 contains 16 residues. CDR3 sequence: CASMRLGGGGIETQYF. The CDR3 region has the DNA TGTGCCAGCATGCGGCTAGGAGGTGGAGGAATAGAGACCCAGTACTTC.

The V and J genes are TRBV7-2 and TRBJ2-1; D remains ambiguous. The CDR3 sequence is 12 residues long. Germline V gives CDR1 SGHTA, CDR2 FQGNSA. The V gene lost 2 bases and the J gene lost 11 bases, with 10 bases spanning the gap. CDR3 sequence (DNA): TGTGCCAGCAGCTTATCCTTCACCAAGCAGTTCTTC. Translated, it gives CASSLSFTKQFF.

This clonotype turned up a few times. The chain has TRBV6-2 or TRBV6-3 and TRBJ1-5, with TRBD1 as a possible D gene (5 bases). The CDR3 has 15 amino acids. The germline CDR1 and CDR2 sequences are MNHEY and SVGEGT. V was pared by 0 bases and J by 4 bases, with 10 bases between. Here the CDR3 reads CASSYSKGPNQPQHF. The CDR3 bases are TGTGCCAGCAGTTACTCGAAGGGGCCAAATCAGCCCCAGCATTTT.

V usage is TRBV28 and J usage is TRBJ1-2; tentatively, D is TRBD1 (6 bases). The CDR3 spans 12 residues. Between the trimmed V and J ends, which lost 5 bases and 6 bases, there was a span of 10 bases. CDR1 and CDR2 (germline): MDHEN, SYDVKM. CDR3 sequence reads: CASSLDSHGYTF. The CDR3, as DNA: TGTGCCAGCAGTCTGGACAGTCATGGCTACACCTTC.

This clonotype showed up just a few times. The chain employs TRBV7-2 and TRBJ2-7; 7 nucleotides align to TRBD2. Losses at the gene ends were 8 bases for V and 3 bases for J; bases not matched to a gene: 7. Germline assignment: CDR1 SGHTA and CDR2 FQGNSA. The CDR3 sequence is 13 residues long. The CDR3 DNA reads TGTGCCAGCGGTCCCGGGACTATCTACGAGCAGTACTTC. It is translated as CASGPGTIYEQYF.

This clonotype was observed a handful of times. CDR3 sequence reads: CASRGSGGRTAKNIQYF. CDR3 DNA: TGTGCCAGCAGGGGTTCCGGGGGCCGGACAGCCAAAAACATTCAGTACTTC. The chain couples TRBV6-6 to TRBJ2-4; D tentatively fits TRBD1 or TRBD2 (6 bases each). V was pared by 6 bases and J by 0 bases, with 18 bases between. The germline V gene has CDR1 MNHNY and CDR2 SVGAGI (reference sequence). This CDR3 contains 17 residues.

The chain joins TRBV5-1 to TRBJ1-1; TRBD1 agrees at 12 bases. Trimming cost V 4 bases and J 8 bases; bases outside gene matches: 3. The CDR3 consists of 13 residues. CDR1 is SGHRS, CDR2 YFSETQ, per germline. As DNA, the CDR3 is TGCGCCAGCAGCAGGGACAGGGGGCGAGAAGCTTTCTTT. Amino acids: CASSRDRGREAFF. Full variable domain (rest looked up from reference TRBV5-1 and TRBJ1-1): KAGVTQTPRYLIKTRGQQVTLSCSPISGHRSVSWYQQTPGQGLQFLFEYFSETQRNKGNFPGRFSGRQFSNSRSEMNVSTLELGDSALYLCASSRDRGREAFFGQGTRLTVV.